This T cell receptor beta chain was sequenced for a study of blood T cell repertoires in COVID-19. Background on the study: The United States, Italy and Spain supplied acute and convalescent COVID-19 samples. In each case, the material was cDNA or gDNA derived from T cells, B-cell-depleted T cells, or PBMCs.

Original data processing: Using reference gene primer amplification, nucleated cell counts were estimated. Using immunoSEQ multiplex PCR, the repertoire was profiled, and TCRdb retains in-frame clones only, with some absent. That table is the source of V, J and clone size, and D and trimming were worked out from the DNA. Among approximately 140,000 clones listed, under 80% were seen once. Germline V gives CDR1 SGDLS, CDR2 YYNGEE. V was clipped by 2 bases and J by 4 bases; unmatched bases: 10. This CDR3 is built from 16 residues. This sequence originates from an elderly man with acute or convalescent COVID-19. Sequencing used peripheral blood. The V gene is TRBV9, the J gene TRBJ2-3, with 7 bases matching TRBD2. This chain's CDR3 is CASSVDRGGGADTQYF. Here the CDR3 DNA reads TGTGCCAGCAGCGTCGATCGCGGGGGAGGCGCAGATACGCAGTATTTT.